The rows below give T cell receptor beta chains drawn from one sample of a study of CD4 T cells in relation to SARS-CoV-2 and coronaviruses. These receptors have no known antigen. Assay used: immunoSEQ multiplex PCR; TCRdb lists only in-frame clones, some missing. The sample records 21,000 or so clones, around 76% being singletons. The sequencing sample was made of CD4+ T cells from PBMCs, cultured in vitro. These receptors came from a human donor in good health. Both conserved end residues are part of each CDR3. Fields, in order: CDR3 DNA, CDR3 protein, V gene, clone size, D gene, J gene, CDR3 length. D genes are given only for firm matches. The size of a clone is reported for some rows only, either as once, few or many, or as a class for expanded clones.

CDR3nt: TGTGCCAGTAGGGCTAGCGGGATTGCCGGGGAGCTGTTTTTT; CDR3aa: CASRASGIAGELFF; v_gene: TRBV19; abundance: .; d_gene: TRBD2; j_gene: TRBJ2-2; len: 14
CDR3nt: TGCGCCAGCAGTCCAGGGTTGTTCGGAGACTACAATGAGCAGTTCTTC; CDR3aa: CASSPGLFGDYNEQFF; v_gene: TRBV23-1; abundance: once; d_gene: .; j_gene: TRBJ2-1; len: 16
CDR3nt: TGCGCCAGCAGCTTGGCAACTAGCGGGAGCGGTGAGCAGTTCTTC; CDR3aa: CASSLATSGSGEQFF; v_gene: TRBV5-1; abundance: .; d_gene: TRBD2; j_gene: TRBJ2-1; len: 15
CDR3nt: TGTGCCAGCAGCTTAGTGCAAGAGACCCAGTACTTC; CDR3aa: CASSLVQETQYF; v_gene: TRBV7-9; abundance: .; d_gene: .; j_gene: TRBJ2-5; len: 12
CDR3nt: TGTGCCACCAGCAATTCGCGGGGGACCGCTCCAAACACCGGGGAGCTGTTTTTT; CDR3aa: CATSNSRGTAPNTGELFF; v_gene: TRBV15; abundance: few; d_gene: TRBD2; j_gene: TRBJ2-2; len: 18
CDR3nt: TGTGCCAGCAGCTTGGCGGGCAGGGGGCTGGACGAGCAGTACTTC; CDR3aa: CASSLAGRGLDEQYF; v_gene: TRBV5-4; abundance: once; d_gene: TRBD1; j_gene: TRBJ2-7; len: 15
CDR3nt: TGTGCCAGCAGCGCTGGGTTCGGTCGGGAGCAGTTCTTC; CDR3aa: CASSAGFGREQFF; v_gene: TRBV11-2; abundance: .; d_gene: .; j_gene: TRBJ2-1; len: 13
CDR3nt: TGTGCCACCAGTGTACCGTTTTCCGAGACCCAGTACTTC; CDR3aa: CATSVPFSETQYF; v_gene: TRBV24-1; abundance: .; d_gene: .; j_gene: TRBJ2-5; len: 13
CDR3nt: TGTGCCAGCAGTTTGGGTGGCTACAATGAGCAGTTCTTC; CDR3aa: CASSLGGYNEQFF; v_gene: TRBV12-3/TRBV12-4; abundance: once; d_gene: .; j_gene: TRBJ2-1; len: 13
CDR3nt: TGTGCCAGCAGCGGAGGGGCCGTTAACTATGGCTACACCTTC; CDR3aa: CASSGGAVNYGYTF; v_gene: TRBV2; abundance: few; d_gene: .; j_gene: TRBJ1-2; len: 14
CDR3nt: TGCAGTGCTAGTGAGGGGGCCTCCTACGAGCAGTACTTC; CDR3aa: CSASEGASYEQYF; v_gene: TRBV20-1; abundance: .; d_gene: TRBD1; j_gene: TRBJ2-7; len: 13
CDR3nt: TGTGCCAGCAGCTTATCGACGGGGTACACTGAAGCTTTCTTT; CDR3aa: CASSLSTGYTEAFF; v_gene: TRBV7-2; abundance: .; d_gene: .; j_gene: TRBJ1-1; len: 14
CDR3nt: TGTGCCAGCAGCTTATGGACAGGGGGTTGGGGCACAGATACGCAGTATTTT; CDR3aa: CASSLWTGGWGTDTQYF; v_gene: TRBV27; abundance: .; d_gene: TRBD1; j_gene: TRBJ2-3; len: 17
CDR3nt: TGTGCCTGGAGTGTATCCGGGGGCAATCAGCCCCAGCATTTT; CDR3aa: CAWSVSGGNQPQHF; v_gene: TRBV30; abundance: .; d_gene: .; j_gene: TRBJ1-5; len: 14
CDR3nt: TGTGCCAGCAGCTTAACAGAATACACAGATACGCAGTATTTT; CDR3aa: CASSLTEYTDTQYF; v_gene: TRBV7-2; abundance: .; d_gene: .; j_gene: TRBJ2-3; len: 14
CDR3nt: TGTGCCAGCAGCTTAGCGGGAGCGGGTATCACAGATACGCAGTATTTT; CDR3aa: CASSLAGAGITDTQYF; v_gene: TRBV7-3; abundance: medium-sized; d_gene: TRBD2; j_gene: TRBJ2-3; len: 16
CDR3nt: TGTGCCAGCAGTTTTGAGGTAGCCAATCAGCCCCAGCATTTT; CDR3aa: CASSFEVANQPQHF; v_gene: TRBV28; abundance: .; d_gene: .; j_gene: TRBJ1-5; len: 14
CDR3nt: TGCGCCAGCAGCCAGCACAACGACTTGGGTAATTCACCCCTCCACTTT; CDR3aa: CASSQHNDLGNSPLHF; v_gene: TRBV4-1; abundance: .; d_gene: .; j_gene: TRBJ1-6; len: 16
CDR3nt: TGTGCCAGCAAGGGGAGCTCCTACGAGCAGTACTTC; CDR3aa: CASKGSSYEQYF; v_gene: TRBV12-3/TRBV12-4; abundance: .; d_gene: .; j_gene: TRBJ2-7; len: 12
CDR3nt: TGTGCCAGCAGTGACTCGGCTAGCGGGAGCCCAGAGACCCAGTACTTC; CDR3aa: CASSDSASGSPETQYF; v_gene: TRBV6-4; abundance: .; d_gene: TRBD2; j_gene: TRBJ2-5; len: 16
CDR3nt: TGTGCCAGCAGTTCCCGGACAGGGTACAATGAGCAGTTCTTC; CDR3aa: CASSSRTGYNEQFF; v_gene: TRBV28; abundance: .; d_gene: TRBD1; j_gene: TRBJ2-1; len: 14
CDR3nt: TGTGCCAGCAGCTTAGGAACAGGGGTCCAAGGCATTCAGTACTTC; CDR3aa: CASSLGTGVQGIQYF; v_gene: TRBV7-8; abundance: .; d_gene: TRBD1; j_gene: TRBJ2-4; len: 15
CDR3nt: TGCAGCGTAAAACTTAGGGATGAGCAGTTCTTC; CDR3aa: CSVKLRDEQFF; v_gene: TRBV29-1; abundance: .; d_gene: .; j_gene: TRBJ2-1; len: 11
CDR3nt: TGTGCCTGGATCTTTGGAACTGGAAACACCATATATTTT; CDR3aa: CAWIFGTGNTIYF; v_gene: TRBV30; abundance: .; d_gene: .; j_gene: TRBJ1-3; len: 13
CDR3nt: TGTGCCAGCAGCCCTCTCGGTAACTCCTACGAGCAGTACTTC; CDR3aa: CASSPLGNSYEQYF; v_gene: TRBV5-5; abundance: few; d_gene: .; j_gene: TRBJ2-7; len: 14
CDR3nt: TGCAGCGTTGATGGCGGGACGGGGGCTTTCTTT; CDR3aa: CSVDGGTGAFF; v_gene: TRBV29-1; abundance: .; d_gene: .; j_gene: TRBJ1-1; len: 11
CDR3nt: TGTGCCAGCAGCCTCACAGGCCCAGGGAGAATGAACACTGAAGCTTTCTTT; CDR3aa: CASSLTGPGRMNTEAFF; v_gene: TRBV7-8; abundance: .; d_gene: .; j_gene: TRBJ1-1; len: 17
CDR3nt: TGTGCCTGGATTCCAGGGGGGAACACTGAAGCTTTCTTT; CDR3aa: CAWIPGGNTEAFF; v_gene: TRBV30; abundance: .; d_gene: TRBD1; j_gene: TRBJ1-1; len: 13
CDR3nt: TGTGCTAGTGGTTTGGTCCCCCGTGGACAGCAAGAGACCCAGTACTTC; CDR3aa: CASGLVPRGQQETQYF; v_gene: TRBV12-5; abundance: .; d_gene: .; j_gene: TRBJ2-5; len: 16
CDR3nt: TGCAGTGCTAGTACAGGGTTAGAGAACACTGAAGCTTTCTTT; CDR3aa: CSASTGLENTEAFF; v_gene: TRBV20-1; abundance: .; d_gene: .; j_gene: TRBJ1-1; len: 14
CDR3nt: TGCGCCAGCAGCTTGGTCGTCGGGAGGGCGTCCTACAATGAGCAGTTCTTC; CDR3aa: CASSLVVGRASYNEQFF; v_gene: TRBV5-1; abundance: .; d_gene: TRBD2; j_gene: TRBJ2-1; len: 17
CDR3nt: TGTGCCAGCAGCCGTGCCCTTAGCGGGAGTTCCCACAATGAGCAGTTCTTC; CDR3aa: CASSRALSGSSHNEQFF; v_gene: TRBV7-7; abundance: .; d_gene: TRBD2; j_gene: TRBJ2-1; len: 17
CDR3nt: TGTGCCAGCAGCATCCATGGGACTAGCGCGTACACAGATACGCAGTATTTT; CDR3aa: CASSIHGTSAYTDTQYF; v_gene: TRBV7-3; abundance: .; d_gene: TRBD2; j_gene: TRBJ2-3; len: 17
CDR3nt: TGTGCCAGCAGGCGGGGGACAGGGGGCCTGTACGAGCAGTACTTC; CDR3aa: CASRRGTGGLYEQYF; v_gene: TRBV27; abundance: few; d_gene: TRBD1; j_gene: TRBJ2-7; len: 15
CDR3nt: TGTGCCAGCAGCCCCACCCCCCGACAGGGCCCCCTGTACTTC; CDR3aa: CASSPTPRQGPLYF; v_gene: TRBV7-3; abundance: few; d_gene: TRBD1; j_gene: TRBJ2-7; len: 14
CDR3nt: TGTGCCAGCAGGCCGACAGGGTTTTACACTGAAGCTTTCTTT; CDR3aa: CASRPTGFYTEAFF; v_gene: TRBV2; abundance: .; d_gene: TRBD1; j_gene: TRBJ1-1; len: 14
CDR3nt: TGTGCCAGCAGCCGACGTGACGGGACAGGGAGTTTACGGTTCTTC; CDR3aa: CASSRRDGTGSLRFF; v_gene: TRBV6-5; abundance: .; d_gene: TRBD1; j_gene: TRBJ2-1; len: 15